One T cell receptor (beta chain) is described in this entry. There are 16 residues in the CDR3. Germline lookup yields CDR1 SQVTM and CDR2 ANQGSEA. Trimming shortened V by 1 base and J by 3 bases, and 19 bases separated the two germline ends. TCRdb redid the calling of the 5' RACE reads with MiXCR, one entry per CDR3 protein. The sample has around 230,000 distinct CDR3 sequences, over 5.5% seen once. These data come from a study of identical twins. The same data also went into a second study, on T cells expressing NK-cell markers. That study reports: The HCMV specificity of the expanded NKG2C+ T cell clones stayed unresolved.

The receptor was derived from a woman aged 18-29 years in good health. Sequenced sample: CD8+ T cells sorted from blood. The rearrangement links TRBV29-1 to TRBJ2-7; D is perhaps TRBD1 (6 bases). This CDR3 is CSVEALTREGDYEQYF. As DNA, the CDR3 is TGCAGCGTTGAAGCTCTTACTCGCGAGGGGGACTACGAGCAGTACTTC.